This record concerns one TCR beta chain sequence. Its target is not known. Trimming took off 1 base at V and 0 bases at J, with 18 bases between the two ends. This CDR3 is built from 18 residues. CDR1 is LNHDA and CDR2 is SQIVND in the germline V gene (reference sequence). The sample belongs to a study of shared clonotypes between healthy human individuals. Overall study findings and caveats: All-four-donor shared clonotypes had higher generation probabilities than non-shared clonotypes did. Only blood was sampled; tissue repertoires likely differ.

This table comes from immunoSEQ multiplex PCR, and its TCRdb copy is limited to in-frame clones, with some not included. The sample carries 800,000 to 950,000 clones, 90% to 97% recorded once. CD45RO negativity and positive selection for CCR7 defined naive CD8 cells, a population that excluded terminally differentiated effector memory CD45RA+ cells. The sample was naive CD8+ T cells sorted from blood. The rearrangement joins TRBV19 to TRBJ1-1; D is unclear. This clonotype originated in a man between 25 and 39 years old in good health. CDR3 in amino acids: CASSIGSIWRAMNTEAFF. Written as DNA, the CDR3 is TGTGCCAGTAGTATAGGGTCTATTTGGAGGGCGATGAACACTGAAGCTTTCTTT.